This T cell receptor (beta chain) was sequenced during a study of T cell responses to AZD1222 COVID-19 vaccine (dated by TCRdb to the early 2020s). About the study as a whole: AZD1222 recipients given second doses at about 4 weeks or at about 12 weeks were pooled, since spike-specific TCR depth and breadth were not found to differ between the two schedules. TCR sequencing covered roughly 230 trial participants: about 210 given two doses of AZD1222 and approximately 26 given two doses of MenACWY control vaccine. Trial participants were enrolled into age subgroups of 18-55, 56-69 and 70-plus years, which contained about 150, 27 and 61 TCR-sequenced participants, respectively. Findings and caveats that apply to the study as a whole: Reportedly, almost half of the unique spike-specific TCRs recognized epitopes lying outside the regions that are mutated in the B.1.351 and B.1.1.7 variants. The whole spike protein was spanned by vaccine-associated CD4 TCRs, and dominant responses were seen in regions 160-218 and 743-854. Conclusions about previously exposed vaccinees are limited, since just a handful of AZD1222 recipients were seropositive for SARS-CoV-2 at baseline. Because no samples from the day 14 peak response were available, repertoires could be characterized only after the peak T cell response. The 56-69-year group was small, and its depth increase did not reach significance, likely because of low power. Participants were mostly white British and included more females than males, and it was suggested by the authors that clonal diversity may have been underestimated. Spike-specific TCR breadth and depth rose significantly after two AZD1222 doses compared with day 0 and with MenACWY recipients.

Details on this clone: Its binding antigen is unknown. Base qualities are not at hand, and no much larger clone is one base apart.

The V and J ends are trimmed by 5 bases and 0 bases, leaving 11 bases between them. From the germline V gene, CDR1 is MNHEY and CDR2 is SVGEGT. From cysteine to phenylalanine, the CDR3 is 15 amino acids long. Only the CDR3 part of the read is kept: 45 bases, read in frame from the first base. This specimen's time point label, per the study, means: baseline before first vaccination. Samples from vaccinated people were obtained from the UK trials COV001 and COV002, which included a single-blind randomized controlled phase 2/3 trial of AZD1222 (ChAdOx1 nCoV-19) in healthy adults. Trial participant PBMC samples were collected at day 0 and day 28 after the second dose for TCRbeta chain sequencing. The CDR3 regions of human TCRbeta chains were analyzed by immunosequencing. In the source study's methods: Repertoire TCRs were checked for matches against a reference library of SARS-CoV-2-specific TCRs that had been generated using the MIRA antigen-specificity platform. Breadth meant the fraction of unique TCRs that were SARS-CoV-2-associated, whereas depth meant the fraction of total T cells that were SARS-CoV-2-associated. Using the MIRA data, each spike-specific TCR was assigned both to the spike region to which the TCR was reactive and to a CD4 or CD8 class. Log10-transformed breadth and depth values were compared by one-way ANOVA with Sidak's multiple comparisons tests. TCRdb obtained this table from immuneACCESS and retained in-frame rearrangements with V and J assigned. These tables miss some clones; where compared with another copy, unresolved V genes account for less than half of the shortfall, and the remainder is unexplained. Clone size and V and J calls were adopted from that table, with D and trimming inferred from the DNA. The sample contains some 100,000 clones, just over 90% of them found a single time. The ten biggest clones cover 1% to 1.5% of the sample.

The chain is made from TRBV6-2 or TRBV6-3 and TRBJ1-5, and possibly TRBD1, on 6 matching bases. The TCR comes from an adult in good health. The sequences come from peripheral blood, collected on day 0 of AZD1222 vaccination. The sequence in DNA is TGTGCCAGCAGTAGAGCAGGGGATAGCAATCAGCCCCAGCATTTT. This encodes CASSRAGDSNQPQHF.